The clone carrying this T cell receptor beta chain came up a few times. The V gene's germline CDR1 is SGHRS and CDR2 YFSETQ. The CDR3 extends over 15 amino acids. Trimming took 3 bases from V and 0 from J, leaving 13 bases between them. TCRdb re-derived calls from the RT-PCR reads in MiXCR, one entry per CDR3 protein. The sample has about 700,000 distinct CDR3 sequences, 14% seen once. This chain connects TRBV5-1 to TRBJ2-7; possible D gene TRBD1, 6 bases. This clonotype originated in a female donor in good health, serving as a healthy control. The material sequenced was memory CD4+ T cells from blood. In nucleotides, the CDR3 is TGCGCCAGCAGCTCGACAGGATTTACCTCCTACGAGCAGTACTTC. As protein: CASSSTGFTSYEQYF.